The rows below give T cell receptor beta chains drawn from one sample of a study of T cells in localized non-small cell lung cancer. TCRdb's table, derived via immunoSEQ multiplex PCR, lists solely in-frame clones and lacks some. The sample holds some 51,000 clones, 86% seen once. The specimen comprised peripheral blood, sampled before any cancer treatment. The receptors were gathered from a woman aged 35-75 years with stage I lung adenocarcinoma. The conserved cysteine and the conserved F or W are not part of the CDR3 here. The size of a clone is reported for some rows only, either as once, few or many, or as a class for expanded clones.

V	size	J	CDR3
TRBV7-2	-	TRBJ1-3	ASSLGNTAGNTIY
TRBV10-3	-	TRBJ2-5	AISDQYKETQY
TRBV7-9	-	TRBJ2-7	ASSPTSGGPSSYEQY
TRBV5-1	-	TRBJ1-3	ASGTGGSSGNTIY
TRBV19	-	TRBJ2-1	ASIRTGGSYNEQF
TRBV6-6	-	TRBJ2-7	ASSEKGEQY
TRBV27	-	TRBJ1-5	ASSLSRGANQPQH
TRBV9	-	TRBJ1-2	ASSVEGMRGYT
TRBV7-4	once	TRBJ1-4	ASSLGTGLGEKLF
TRBV29-1	-	TRBJ1-2	SVEDGRRDGYT
TRBV15	-	TRBJ1-4	ATSSAGWHPTNEKLF
TRBV19	-	TRBJ2-6	AISSGTVARGANVLT
TRBV9	-	TRBJ1-6	ASSARPVNSPLH
TRBV18	-	TRBJ1-3	ASSPPPNSGNTIY
TRBV15	once	TRBJ1-5	ATSRDYAWNQPQH
TRBV28	-	TRBJ1-1	ASSLMNTEAF
TRBV19	-	TRBJ2-2	ATETGSRTGELF
TRBV5-1	-	TRBJ2-1	ASRTSASYNEQF
TRBV7-6	-	TRBJ1-1	ASSLYPGQNTEAF
TRBV15	-	TRBJ1-5	ATSRETDNQPQH
TRBV9	-	TRBJ2-1	ASSTTGTQAYNEQF
TRBV4-2	few	TRBJ1-1	ASSQAQLVNTEAF
TRBV25-1	-	TRBJ1-1	ASCGTGPFGEAF
TRBV5-6	few	TRBJ1-3	ASSGAGAAGNTIY
TRBV30	-	TRBJ1-2	AWSPMSGTYGYT
TRBV18	-	TRBJ1-4	ASSPRSGGEKLF
TRBV14	-	TRBJ2-1	ASSHLTGAYNEQF
TRBV7-2	-	TRBJ1-5	ASSASTGRRQPQH
TRBV25-1	-	TRBJ2-3	ATSRGARGTDTQY
TRBV7-9	-	TRBJ1-1	ASSLALRETEAF
TRBV19	-	TRBJ1-5	ASTFTGEGQPQH
TRBV5-4	-	TRBJ1-1	ASSLIGSNTEAF
TRBV7-6	few	TRBJ1-1	ASSLGQQGASTEAF
TRBV9	once	TRBJ1-2	ASSVVDREGYT
TRBV10-3	once	TRBJ2-1	AISDRLAGNEQF
TRBV11-2	-	TRBJ1-2	ASSGFLRRDYGYT
TRBV29-1	-	TRBJ1-2	SVEEPTSDRVHGYT
TRBV7-2	-	TRBJ1-1	ASSGGQAIMNTEAF
TRBV15	-	TRBJ1-5	ATSREQGYNQPQH
TRBV5-6	once	TRBJ1-3	ASSLVGGTGNTIY
TRBV19	-	TRBJ1-2	ASSLTDYGYT
TRBV9	-	TRBJ2-3	ASSVALRGASTDTQY
TRBV4-3	-	TRBJ1-2	ASSQESQAVYGYT
TRBV7-9	-	TRBJ1-4	ASSATGGKEKLF
TRBV6-6	-	TRBJ2-7	ASSVTLGVYEQY
TRBV5-1	-	TRBJ2-3	ASSIPGGEKPTDTQY